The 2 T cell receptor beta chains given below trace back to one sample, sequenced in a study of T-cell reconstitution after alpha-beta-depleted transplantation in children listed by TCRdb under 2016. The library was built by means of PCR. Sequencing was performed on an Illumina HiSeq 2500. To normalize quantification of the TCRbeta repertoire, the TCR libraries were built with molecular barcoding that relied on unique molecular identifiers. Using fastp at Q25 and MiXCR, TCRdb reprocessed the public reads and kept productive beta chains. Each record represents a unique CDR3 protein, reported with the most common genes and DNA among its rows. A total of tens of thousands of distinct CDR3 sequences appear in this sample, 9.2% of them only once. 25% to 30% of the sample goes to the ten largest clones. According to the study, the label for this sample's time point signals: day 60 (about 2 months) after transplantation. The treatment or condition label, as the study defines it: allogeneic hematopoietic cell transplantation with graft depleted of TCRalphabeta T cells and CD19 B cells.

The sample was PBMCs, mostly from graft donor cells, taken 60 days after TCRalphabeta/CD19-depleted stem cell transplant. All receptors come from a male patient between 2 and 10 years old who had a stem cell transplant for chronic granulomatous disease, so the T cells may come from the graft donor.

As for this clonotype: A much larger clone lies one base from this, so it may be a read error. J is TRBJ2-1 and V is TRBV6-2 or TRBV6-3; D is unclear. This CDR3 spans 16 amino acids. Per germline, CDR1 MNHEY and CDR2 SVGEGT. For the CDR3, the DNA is TGTGCCAGCAGTTACGGTAGAGTGGTTCGTGACAATGAGCAGCTCTTC. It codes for CASSYGRVVRDNEQLF.

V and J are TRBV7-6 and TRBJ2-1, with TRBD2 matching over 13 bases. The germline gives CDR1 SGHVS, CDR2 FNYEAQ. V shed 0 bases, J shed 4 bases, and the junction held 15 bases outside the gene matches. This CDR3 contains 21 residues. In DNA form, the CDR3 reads TGTGCCAGCAGCTTAGCCCCAAGGACTAGCGGGAGTTCGAGGAAATACAATGAGCAGTTCTTC. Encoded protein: CASSLAPRTSGSSRKYNEQFF.